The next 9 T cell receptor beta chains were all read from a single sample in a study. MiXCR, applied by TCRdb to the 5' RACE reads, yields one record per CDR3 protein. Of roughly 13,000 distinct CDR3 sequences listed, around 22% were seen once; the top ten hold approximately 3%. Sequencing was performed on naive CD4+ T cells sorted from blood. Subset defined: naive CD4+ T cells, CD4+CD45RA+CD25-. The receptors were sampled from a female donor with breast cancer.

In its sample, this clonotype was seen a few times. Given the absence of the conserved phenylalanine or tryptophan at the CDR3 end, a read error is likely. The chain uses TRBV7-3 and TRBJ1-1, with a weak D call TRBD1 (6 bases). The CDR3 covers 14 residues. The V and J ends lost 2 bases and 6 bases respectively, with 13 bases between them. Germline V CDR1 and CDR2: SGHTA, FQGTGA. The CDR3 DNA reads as TGTGCCAGCAGCTTATATGGGACACCCTCTGAAGCTTTCCTC. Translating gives CASSLYGTPSEAFL.

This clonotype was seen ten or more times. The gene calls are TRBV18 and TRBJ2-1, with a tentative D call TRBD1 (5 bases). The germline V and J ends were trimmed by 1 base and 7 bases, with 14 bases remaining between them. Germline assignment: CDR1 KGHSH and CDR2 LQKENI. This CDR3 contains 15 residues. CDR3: CASSPLSTGTNEQFF. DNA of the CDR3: TGTGCCAGCTCACCACTTAGTACAGGAACTAATGAGCAGTTCTTC.

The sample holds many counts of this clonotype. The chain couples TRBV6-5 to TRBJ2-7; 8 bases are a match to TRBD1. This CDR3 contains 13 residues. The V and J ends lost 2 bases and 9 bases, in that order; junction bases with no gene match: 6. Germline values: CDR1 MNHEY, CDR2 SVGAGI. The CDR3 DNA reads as TGTGCCAGCAGTTACGATGCCGGGACAGGGCAGTACTTC. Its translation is CASSYDAGTGQYF.

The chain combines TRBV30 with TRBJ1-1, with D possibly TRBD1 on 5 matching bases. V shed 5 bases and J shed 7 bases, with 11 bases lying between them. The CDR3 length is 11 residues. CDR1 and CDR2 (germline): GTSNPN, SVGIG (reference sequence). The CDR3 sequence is CAWSMGLEAFF. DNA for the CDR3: TGTGCCTGGTCCATGGGACTTGAAGCTTTCTTT.

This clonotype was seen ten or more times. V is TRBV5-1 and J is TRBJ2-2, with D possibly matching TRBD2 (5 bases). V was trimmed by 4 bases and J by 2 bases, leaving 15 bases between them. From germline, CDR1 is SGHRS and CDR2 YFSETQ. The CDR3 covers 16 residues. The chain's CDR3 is CASSRKAATNTGELFF. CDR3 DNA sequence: TGCGCCAGCAGCCGTAAAGCGGCAACCAACACCGGGGAGCTGTTTTTT.

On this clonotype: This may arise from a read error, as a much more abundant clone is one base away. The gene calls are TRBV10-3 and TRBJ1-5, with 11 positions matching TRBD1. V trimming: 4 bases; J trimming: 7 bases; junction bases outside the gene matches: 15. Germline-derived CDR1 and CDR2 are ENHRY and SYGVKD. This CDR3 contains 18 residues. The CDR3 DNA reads TGTGCCATCAGTGGGAAATTGGGGGACAGGGGGAGAGGCCAGCCCCAGCATTTT. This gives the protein CAISGKLGDRGRGQPQHF.

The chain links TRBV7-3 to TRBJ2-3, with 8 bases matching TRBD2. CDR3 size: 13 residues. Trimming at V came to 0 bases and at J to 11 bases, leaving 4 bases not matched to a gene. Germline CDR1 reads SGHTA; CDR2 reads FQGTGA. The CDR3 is CASSLTSGTKQYF. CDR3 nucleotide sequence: TGTGCCAGCAGCTTAACTAGCGGGACCAAGCAGTATTTT.

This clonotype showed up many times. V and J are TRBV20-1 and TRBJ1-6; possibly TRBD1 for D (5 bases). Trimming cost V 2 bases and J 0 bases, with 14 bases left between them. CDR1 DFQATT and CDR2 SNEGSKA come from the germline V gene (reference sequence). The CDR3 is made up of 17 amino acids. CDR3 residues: CSARSTELSSYNSPLHF. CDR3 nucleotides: TGCAGTGCTAGATCGACAGAACTTAGCTCCTATAATTCACCCCTCCACTTT.

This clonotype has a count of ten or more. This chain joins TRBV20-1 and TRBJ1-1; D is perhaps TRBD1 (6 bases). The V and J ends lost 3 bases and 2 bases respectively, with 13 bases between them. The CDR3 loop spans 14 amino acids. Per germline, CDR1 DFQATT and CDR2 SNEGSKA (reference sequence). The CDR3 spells CSASWDTPNTEAFF. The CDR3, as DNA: TGCAGTGCTAGTTGGGACACCCCCAACACTGAAGCTTTCTTT.